Given below is one T cell receptor beta chain in context. The target antigen is unknown. This sample is part of a study of OX40 agonist ivuxolimab in advanced cancers. Findings and caveats of the study: Both CD4+ and CD8+ T cell populations in blood had undergone clonal expansion by week 6 at 0.1 to 3.0 mg/kg.

Blood draws occurred at baseline, cycle 4 day 1, and cycle 7 day 1. TCRdb's copy holds only in-frame clones and misses some; the assay was immunoSEQ multiplex PCR. The data show 70,000 to 90,000 clones, about 88% seen once. The sequence derives from an adult with an advanced solid tumor such as melanoma, head and neck, liver or kidney cancer. Material: CD4+ or CD8+ T cells sorted from blood, obtained in a trial of the OX40 agonist ivuxolimab.

The CDR3 loop reads CGVRDRTNNEQFF. CDR3 sequence (DNA): TGTGGGGTCCGGGACAGGACCAACAATGAGCAGTTCTTC. V and J are TRBV6-1 and TRBJ2-1, with 8 bases that match TRBD1. The CDR3 runs to 13 residues. From germline, CDR1 is MNHNS and CDR2 SASEGT.